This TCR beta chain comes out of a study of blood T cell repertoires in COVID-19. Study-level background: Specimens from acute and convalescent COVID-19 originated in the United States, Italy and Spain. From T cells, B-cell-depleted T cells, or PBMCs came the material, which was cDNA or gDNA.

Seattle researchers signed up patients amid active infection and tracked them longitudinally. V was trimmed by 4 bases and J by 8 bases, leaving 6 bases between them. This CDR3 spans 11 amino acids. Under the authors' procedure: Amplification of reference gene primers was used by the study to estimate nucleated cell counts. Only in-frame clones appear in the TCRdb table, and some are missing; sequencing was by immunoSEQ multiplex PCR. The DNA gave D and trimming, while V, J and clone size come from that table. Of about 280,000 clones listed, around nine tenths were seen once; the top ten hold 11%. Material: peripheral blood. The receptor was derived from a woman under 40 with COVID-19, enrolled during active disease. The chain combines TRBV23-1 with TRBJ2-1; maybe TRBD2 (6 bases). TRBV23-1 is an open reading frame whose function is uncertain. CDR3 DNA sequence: TGCGCCAGCAGTCGGGGGGATGAGCAGTTCTTC. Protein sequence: CASSRGDEQFF.